This T cell receptor (beta chain) was found in a study of identical twins. Template switching added a universal primer site; cDNA carried unique molecular identifiers. TCRdb ran MiXCR on the 5' RACE reads and lists one entry per CDR3 protein. Among about 520,000 distinct CDR3 sequences listed, less than 25% were seen once. At least ten counts were recorded for this clonotype. No antigen is known for it. Only healthy Caucasians were enrolled as donors. The study, taken as a whole, reports: Fewer insertions characterized abundant cord blood beta clonotypes, whereas memory repertoires showed none. Researchers caution that invariant MAIT and iNKT cells could partly confound zero-insertion analyses.

The same sample was also used in a study of T cells expressing NK-cell markers.

This TCR was sampled from a woman aged 18 to 35 in good health. Sequenced sample: CD4+ T cells sorted from blood.

The CDR3 sequence is CSLANRGNTEAFF. The CDR3 coding sequence is TGCAGCCTAGCGAACAGGGGAAACACTGAAGCTTTCTTT. V and J are TRBV29-1 and TRBJ1-1; 7 bases align to TRBD1. The junction had 8 bases not matched to a gene; V was cut back by 8 bases and J by 2 bases. The germline V gene encodes CDR1 SQVTM and CDR2 ANQGSEA. This CDR3 has 13 amino acids.